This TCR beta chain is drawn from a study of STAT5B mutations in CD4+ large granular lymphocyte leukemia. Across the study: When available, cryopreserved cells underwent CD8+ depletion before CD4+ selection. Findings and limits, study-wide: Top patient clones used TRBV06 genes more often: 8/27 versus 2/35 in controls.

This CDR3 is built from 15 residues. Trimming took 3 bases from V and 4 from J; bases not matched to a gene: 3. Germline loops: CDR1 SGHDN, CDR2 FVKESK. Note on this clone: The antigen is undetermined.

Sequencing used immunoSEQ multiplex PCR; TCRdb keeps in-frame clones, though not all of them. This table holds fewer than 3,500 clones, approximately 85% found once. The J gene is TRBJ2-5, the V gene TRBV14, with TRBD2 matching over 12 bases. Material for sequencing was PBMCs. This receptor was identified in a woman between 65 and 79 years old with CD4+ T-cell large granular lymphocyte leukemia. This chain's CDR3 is CASSQAGLAGETQYF. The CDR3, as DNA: TGTGCCAGCAGCCAGGCGGGACTAGCGGGAGAGACCCAGTACTTC.